A single sample is the source of the 32 T cell receptor beta chains below, sequenced in a study of T cells in Graves' hyperthyroidism and ophthalmopathy. There were TCR beta CDR3 regions amplified from RNA transcripts. HTBI primers drove first-round RT-PCR of the TCR CDR3. TCRdb ran MiXCR on the multiplex PCR reads and lists one entry per CDR3 protein. Of about 660,000 distinct CDR3 sequences listed, 40% to 55% are singletons. The sequenced sample consisted of peripheral blood or thyroid tissue (not recorded which). The receptors come from an adult man with Graves' disease, either hyperthyroidism or ophthalmopathy (not recorded which).

The table lists this clonotype with many counts. V usage is TRBV14 and J usage is TRBJ1-2; the D is unclear. The CDR3 is 15 residues long. V lost 0 bases, J lost 5 bases, and 13 bases lay in between. Per the germline V gene, CDR1 is SGHDN and CDR2 is FVKESK. DNA for the CDR3: TGTGCCAGCAGCCAAGATCGAGCAGCCACTTATGGCTACACCTTC. It is translated as CASSQDRAATYGYTF. The full variable domain, rest sourced from reference TRBV14 and TRBJ1-2, is EAGVTQFPSHSVIEKGQTVTLRCDPISGHDNLYWYRRVMGKEIKFLLHFVKESKQDESGMPNNRFLAERTGGTYSTLKVQPAELEDSGVYFCASSQDRAATYGYTFGSGTRLTVV.

The chain couples TRBV25-1 to TRBJ1-5; 9 bases are a match to TRBD1. Germline loops: CDR1 MGHDK, CDR2 SYGVNS. The CDR3 length is 14 residues. V lost 7 bases and J lost 6; bases outside the gene matches: 7. CDR3: CASTPDRGGQPQHF. The CDR3 coding sequence is TGTGCCAGCACCCCGGACAGGGGTGGTCAGCCCCAGCATTTT.

The chain's CDR3 is CASSFQGPGQPQHF. The CDR3 coding sequence is TGTGCCAGCAGCTTCCAGGGTCCGGGTCAGCCCCAGCATTTT. The genes are TRBV7-9 and TRBJ1-5; possibly TRBD1 for D (5 bases). Germline values: CDR1 SEHNR, CDR2 FQNEAQ (reference sequence). Trimming left V 3 bases short and J 6 bases short, with 12 bases between. CDR3 size: 14 residues.

This clonotype was recorded a few times. This chain uses TRBV25-1 with TRBJ1-1; weak D call: TRBD1 (5 bases). Trimming cost V 7 bases and J 2 bases, with 8 bases left between them. The CDR3 totals 12 residues. CDR1 MGHDK and CDR2 SYGVNS come from the germline V gene. The CDR3, as DNA: TGTGCCAGCACGCAGGGAAACACTGAAGCTTTCTTT. This codes for CASTQGNTEAFF.

This clonotype has a count of ten or more. The chain links TRBV7-2 to TRBJ2-5; D is perhaps TRBD1 (5 bases). V lost 1 base to trimming and J lost 5 bases, with 8 bases between them. In germline, CDR1 is SGHTA, CDR2 FQGNSA. This CDR3 contains 13 residues. The CDR3 spells CASSLVSGETQYF. For the CDR3, the DNA is TGTGCCAGCAGCTTAGTTTCAGGGGAGACCCAGTACTTC.

This clonotype was picked up many times. One end of the junction is discordant with germline, which a read error may explain. The chain is built from TRBV25-1 and TRBJ1-2, with D possibly TRBD1 on 5 matching bases. CDR3 length equals 14 residues. Germline CDR1 MGHDK, CDR2 SYGVNS. In nucleotides, the CDR3 is TGTGCCAGCAGTGAATATGGGGCCGGGCGTGTGGAAATCTTC. Its protein is CASSEYGAGRVEIF.

Many counts were recorded for this clonotype. The V and J genes are TRBV7-9 and TRBJ1-3; D gene ambiguous. This CDR3 is 16 amino acids long. Germline V gene data show CDR1 as SEHNR and CDR2 as FQNEAQ (reference sequence). V lost 1 base, J lost 0 bases, and 10 bases lay in between. CDR3: CASSLGQFGSGNTIYF. The DNA of the CDR3 is TGTGCCAGCAGCTTAGGGCAGTTCGGCTCTGGAAACACCATATATTTT. The full variable domain, rest sourced from reference TRBV7-9 and TRBJ1-3, is DTGVSQNPRHKITKRGQNVTFRCDPISEHNRLYWYRQTLGQGPEFLTYFQNEAQLEKSRLLSDRFSAERPKGSFSTLEIQRTEQGDSAMYLCASSLGQFGSGNTIYFGEGSWLTVV.

The chain carries TRBV10-3 and TRBJ1-1; D is undetermined. Germline V lookup: CDR1 ENHRY, CDR2 SYGVKD. The CDR3 totals 12 residues. With 4 bases removed from V and 6 bases from J, the gap between germline ends came to 9 bases. The CDR3 here is CAISGAGPEAFF. CDR3 nucleotides: TGTGCCATCAGTGGGGCAGGCCCTGAAGCTTTCTTT.

This clonotype was detected only a few times. J is TRBJ1-6 and V is TRBV2, with TRBD1 as a possible D gene (6 bases). This CDR3 contains 16 residues. V was pared by 6 bases and J by 6 bases, with 18 bases between. Germline CDR1 SNHLY, CDR2 FYNNEI. For the CDR3, the DNA is TGTGCCAGCAGCTTAAATACACAGGGACCTAATTCACCCCTCCACTTT. As protein: CASSLNTQGPNSPLHF.

This clonotype appeared many times. The chain couples TRBV7-9 to TRBJ2-7, with 7 bases identical to TRBD1. Germline trimming cut 6 bases from V and 2 bases from J; bases unmatched to any gene: 7. CDR1 SEHNR and CDR2 FQNEAQ come from the germline V gene (reference sequence). CDR3 length: 14 amino acids. The CDR3 here is CASRSGTDPYEQYF. Here the CDR3 DNA reads TGTGCCAGCAGATCCGGGACAGATCCCTACGAGCAGTACTTC.

This clonotype appeared a few times. The gene calls are TRBV14 and TRBJ2-7; D is unclear. Germline values: CDR1 SGHDN, CDR2 FVKESK. V was trimmed by 1 base and J by 0 bases, leaving 7 bases between them. The CDR3 is made up of 14 amino acids. CDR3 region: CASSQALGSYEQYF. The CDR3 bases are TGTGCCAGCAGCCAAGCCCTAGGCTCCTACGAGCAGTACTTC.

The chain is built from TRBV2 and TRBJ2-6; D is unclear. V shed 5 bases and J shed 4 bases, with 9 bases lying between them. This CDR3 has 14 residues. CDR1 SNHLY and CDR2 FYNNEI come from the germline V gene. CDR3 sequence (DNA): TGTGCCAGCAGTCAAACGACAGGGGCCAACGTCCTGACTTTC. Encoded protein: CASSQTTGANVLTF.

This clonotype was found once. The chain employs TRBV7-2 and TRBJ2-5; TRBD2 matches at 12 bases. Germline V gene sequence: CDR1 SGHTA, CDR2 FQGNSA. The CDR3 runs 15 residues. Trimming took 6 bases from V and 5 from J; bases not matched to a gene: 7. The CDR3 region is CASSSSGGASETQYF. CDR3 sequence (DNA): TGTGCCAGCAGTTCTAGCGGGGGGGCCAGTGAGACCCAGTACTTC.

Only a few counts were recorded for this clonotype. This sequence joins TRBV7-2 and TRBJ2-7; TRBD2 agrees at 8 bases. Germline V lookup: CDR1 SGHTA, CDR2 FQGNSA. The length of the CDR3 is 17 residues. J lost 3 bases, V lost 5 bases, and 15 bases had no gene match. The CDR3 sequence: CASSPRRGGKDDYEQYF. As DNA, the CDR3 is TGTGCCAGCAGCCCACGCCGGGGGGGGAAGGACGACTACGAGCAGTACTTC.

This clonotype has ten or more counts. The chain is built from TRBV2 and TRBJ1-1; 7 positions match TRBD1. The V segment lost 11 bases and the J segment 4 bases; nucleotides outside the gene matches: 10. The CDR3 contains 13 residues. The germline gives CDR1 SNHLY, CDR2 FYNNEI. CDR3 in amino acids: CAGKTGSSTEAFF. CDR3 DNA sequence: TGTGCCGGAAAGACAGGGTCGAGCACTGAAGCTTTCTTT.

This clonotype showed up just a few times. J is TRBJ2-2 and V is TRBV7-9; D possibly corresponds to TRBD1 (5 bases). The CDR3 extends over 17 amino acids. CDR1 SEHNR and CDR2 FQNEAQ come from the germline V gene (reference sequence). V lost 5 bases and J 3 bases, leaving 19 bases between the germline ends. This chain's CDR3 is CASSPSGAALDTGELFF. Here the CDR3 DNA reads TGTGCCAGCAGCCCGAGTGGGGCGGCTCTGGACACCGGGGAGCTGTTTTTT.

This clonotype has a handful of counts. The V gene is TRBV19, the J gene TRBJ1-1, with 9 bases lining up with TRBD1. Germline-derived CDR1 and CDR2 are LNHDA and SQIVND (reference sequence). Unmatched junction bases numbered 15, after V lost 9 bases and J lost 1 base. CDR3 length: 17 residues. The CDR3 nucleotides read TGTGCCAGCAGCCAACCCGGGACAGGGTTGTCGAACACTGAAGCTTTCTTT. It encodes CASSQPGTGLSNTEAFF.

This clonotype was found many times. CDR3 in amino acids: CSAIPGPGQPQHF. The CDR3, as DNA: TGCAGTGCCATACCAGGGCCGGGTCAGCCCCAGCATTTT. The genes are TRBV20-1 and TRBJ1-5, with a possible D match to TRBD1 (5 bases). Germline values: CDR1 DFQATT, CDR2 SNEGSKA (reference sequence). Trimming cost V 6 bases and J 6 bases, with 15 bases left between them. The CDR3 runs to 13 residues.

The rearrangement joins TRBV5-8 to TRBJ1-3; TRBD1 is a possible D gene (5 bases). V was pared by 0 bases and J by 2 bases, with 9 bases between. This CDR3 spans 15 amino acids. Germline V lookup: CDR1 SGHTS, CDR2 YDEGEE. The CDR3 sequence: CASSLDPGPGNTIYF. Written as DNA, the CDR3 is TGTGCCAGCAGCTTGGATCCGGGGCCTGGAAACACCATATATTTT.

About this clonotype: With a much larger clone just one base away, this may be a read error. The CDR3: CARTEGRALANSSPLHF. In nucleotides, the CDR3 is TGTGCCAGAACTGAAGGAAGGGCCCTAGCCAATAGTTCACCCCTCCACTTT. The chain is built from TRBV7-9 and TRBJ1-6; D is unclear. CDR1 is SEHNR, CDR2 FQNEAQ, per germline (reference sequence). The CDR3 contains 17 residues. Trimming pared 9 bases from V and 9 bases from J, leaving 27 bases between.

CDR3 in amino acids: CASSYLTNTEAFF. Here the CDR3 DNA reads TGTGCCAGCAGTTACTTAACGAACACTGAAGCTTTCTTT. The chain is built from TRBV6-5 and TRBJ1-1; D gene ambiguous. CDR3 size: 13 residues. Trimming left V 1 base short and J 1 base short, with 4 bases between. Germline assignment: CDR1 MNHEY and CDR2 SVGAGI.

This clonotype was detected ten times or more. This chain's CDR3 is CATSDLSPATNEKLFF. The DNA of the CDR3 is TGTGCCACCAGTGATTTGTCCCCCGCAACTAATGAAAAACTGTTTTTT. The V gene is TRBV24-1, the J gene TRBJ1-4, with D unresolved. This CDR3 contains 16 residues. Looked up from germline, CDR1 is KGHDR and CDR2 is SFDVKD. The V and J ends lost 0 bases and 0 bases respectively, with 7 bases between them.

This clonotype was observed a few times. The rearrangement uses TRBV29-1 and TRBJ2-7, with D perhaps matching TRBD1 (5 bases). V was cut by 3 bases and J by 1 base, with 19 bases left in between. In germline, CDR1 is SQVTM, CDR2 ANQGSEA. The CDR3 covers 16 residues. The CDR3 DNA sequence: TGCAGCGTTGATGGCCCCCTGGAAGGGGATTCCTACGAGCAGTACTTC. Translating it yields CSVDGPLEGDSYEQYF.

In this sample, this clonotype turned up many times. The chain has TRBV7-9 and TRBJ1-1; 7 nucleotides line up with TRBD1. V shed 2 bases, J shed 3 bases, and the junction held 3 bases outside the gene matches. Per germline, CDR1 SEHNR and CDR2 FQNEAQ (reference sequence). This CDR3 contains 14 residues. For the CDR3, the DNA is TGTGCCAGCAGCTTAATCACAGGGGACACTGAAGCTTTCTTT. It codes for CASSLITGDTEAFF.

This clonotype was picked up many times. This rearrangement joins TRBV9 to TRBJ2-5, with 9 bases identical to TRBD2. The V and J ends lost 3 bases and 2 bases, in that order; junction bases with no gene match: 8. Germline-derived CDR1 and CDR2 are SGDLS and YYNGEE. The CDR3 runs 16 residues. The DNA of the CDR3 is TGTGCCAGCAGCGAGGGGGGTAGCGGGAGACAAGAGACCCAGTACTTC. It codes for CASSEGGSGRQETQYF.

This clonotype was detected many times. This chain joins TRBV29-1 and TRBJ1-2, with D possibly being TRBD1 (5 bases). Germline V gene data show CDR1 as SQVTM and CDR2 as ANQGSEA. This CDR3 contains 13 residues. Trimming shortened V by 4 bases and J by 3 bases, and 12 bases separated the two germline ends. The CDR3 is CSVVDPGYYGYTF. The CDR3 nucleotides read TGCAGCGTTGTTGATCCAGGGTACTATGGCTACACCTTC.

This sequence joins TRBV20-1 and TRBJ1-2; TRBD1 matches 8 bases. Germline V CDR1 and CDR2: DFQATT, SNEGSKA (reference sequence). This CDR3 is 14 amino acids long. Losses at the gene ends were 6 bases for V and 8 bases for J; bases not matched to a gene: 14. The CDR3 reads CSAVSGTGQGGYTF. The CDR3 DNA is TGCAGTGCCGTTTCCGGGACAGGTCAAGGAGGCTACACCTTC.

As to this clonotype: A read error may account for a junction end that differs from germline. The genes are TRBV29-1 and TRBJ1-2, with 8 bases matching TRBD1. From germline, CDR1 is SQVTM and CDR2 ANQGSEA. There are 17 residues in the CDR3. CDR3 coding DNA: TGCGGCGTTGACCCCCGCGAGACAGGGGCCACGCGTATCGGCTACACCTTC. As protein: CGVDPRETGATRIGYTF.

This chain joins TRBV12-3 or TRBV12-4 and TRBJ1-2; possibly TRBD1 for D (5 bases). Trimming cost V 3 bases and J 8 bases, with 13 bases left between them. The CDR3 is 13 amino acids. In DNA form, the CDR3 reads TGTGCCAGCAGTTTCTCCGGGGGGGAGGGCTACACCTTC. As protein: CASSFSGGEGYTF.

This clonotype came up once. The J gene is TRBJ2-5, the V gene TRBV12-3 or TRBV12-4, with 15 bases fitting TRBD2. The J segment lost 1 base and the V segment lost 6 bases, leaving 9 bases of the junction unmatched. The CDR3 sequence is 18 residues long. Here the CDR3 DNA reads TGTGCCAGCAGCCAAGTTGAGGGACTAGCGGGGGGCCAAGAGACCCAGTACTTC. This gives the protein CASSQVEGLAGGQETQYF.

The rearrangement links TRBV2 to TRBJ2-5; weak D call: TRBD2 (5 bases). The V end lost 6 bases, the J end lost 9 bases, and 17 bases lay between the germline ends. CDR3 length equals 13 residues. Germline lookup yields CDR1 SNHLY and CDR2 FYNNEI. CDR3 region: CASSPSGVEAQYF. CDR3 bases: TGTGCCAGCAGCCCGTCGGGTGTGGAGGCCCAGTACTTC.

V and J are TRBV6-5 and TRBJ2-7; a possible D gene is TRBD1 (7 bases). The germline CDR1 and CDR2 sequences are MNHEY and SVGAGI. Trimming cost V 4 bases and J 7 bases, with 23 bases left between them. The CDR3 is 16 amino acids. The CDR3, as DNA: TGTGCCAGCAGTTCCGCCGGGACAGATCAGGCGGGGGAGCAGTACTTC. Residues: CASSSAGTDQAGEQYF.